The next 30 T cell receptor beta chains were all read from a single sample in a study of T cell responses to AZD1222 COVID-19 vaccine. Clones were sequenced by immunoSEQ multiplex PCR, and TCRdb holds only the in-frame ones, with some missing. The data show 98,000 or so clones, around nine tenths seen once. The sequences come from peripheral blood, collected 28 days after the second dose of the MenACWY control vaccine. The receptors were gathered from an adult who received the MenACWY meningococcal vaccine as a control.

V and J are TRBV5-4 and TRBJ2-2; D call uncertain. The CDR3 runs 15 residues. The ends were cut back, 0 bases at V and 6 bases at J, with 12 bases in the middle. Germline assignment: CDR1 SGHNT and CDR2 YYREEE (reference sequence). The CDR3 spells CASSLADRSAGELFF. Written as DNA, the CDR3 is TGTGCCAGCAGCTTGGCCGACCGTTCGGCCGGGGAGCTGTTTTTT.

The CDR3 bases are TGTGCCAGCAGCTTAGGACAGCGGAATGAAAAACTGTTTTTT. Protein: CASSLGQRNEKLFF. The chain recombines TRBV5-5 with TRBJ1-4, with D possibly TRBD1 on 6 matching bases. The CDR3 covers 14 residues. In germline, CDR1 is SGHKS, CDR2 YYEKEE (reference sequence). The V end was cut by 2 bases, the J end by 5 bases, with 10 bases between.

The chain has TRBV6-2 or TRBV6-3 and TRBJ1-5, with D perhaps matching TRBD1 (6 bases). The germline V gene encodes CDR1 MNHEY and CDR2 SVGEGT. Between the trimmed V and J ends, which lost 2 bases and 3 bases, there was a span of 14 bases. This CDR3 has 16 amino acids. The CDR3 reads CASSYGTGTVNQPQHF. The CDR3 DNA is TGTGCCAGCAGTTACGGCACAGGGACTGTCAATCAGCCCCAGCATTTT.

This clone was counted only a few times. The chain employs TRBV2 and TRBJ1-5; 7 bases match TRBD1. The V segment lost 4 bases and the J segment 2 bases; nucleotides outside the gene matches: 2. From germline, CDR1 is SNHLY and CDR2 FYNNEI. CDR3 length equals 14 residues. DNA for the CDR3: TGTGCCAGCAGTGTACAGGGGCGCAATCAGCCCCAGCATTTT. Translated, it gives CASSVQGRNQPQHF. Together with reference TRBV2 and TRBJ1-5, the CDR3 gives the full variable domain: EPEVTQTPSHQVTQMGQEVILRCVPISNHLYFYWYRQILGQKVEFLVSFYNNEISEKSEIFDDQFSVERPDGSNFTLKIRSTKLEDSAMYFCASSVQGRNQPQHFGDGTRLSIL.

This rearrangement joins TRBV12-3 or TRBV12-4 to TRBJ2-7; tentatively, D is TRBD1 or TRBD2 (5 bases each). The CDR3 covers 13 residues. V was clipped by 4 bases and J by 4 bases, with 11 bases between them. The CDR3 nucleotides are TGTGCCAGCAGTTCCTCAGGGAGATACGAGCAGTACTTC. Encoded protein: CASSSSGRYEQYF.

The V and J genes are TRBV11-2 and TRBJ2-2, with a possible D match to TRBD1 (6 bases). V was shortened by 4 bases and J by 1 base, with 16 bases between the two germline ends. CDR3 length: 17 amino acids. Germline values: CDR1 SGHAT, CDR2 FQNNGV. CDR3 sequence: CASSSQNRVGNTGELFF. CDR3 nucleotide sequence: TGTGCCAGCAGCTCACAGAACAGGGTGGGGAACACCGGGGAGCTGTTTTTT.

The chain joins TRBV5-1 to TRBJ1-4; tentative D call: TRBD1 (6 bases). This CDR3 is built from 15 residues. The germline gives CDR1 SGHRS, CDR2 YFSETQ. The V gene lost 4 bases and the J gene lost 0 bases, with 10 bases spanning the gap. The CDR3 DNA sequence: TGCGCCAGCAGCCCGGGACACGCAACTAATGAAAAACTGTTTTTT. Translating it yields CASSPGHATNEKLFF.

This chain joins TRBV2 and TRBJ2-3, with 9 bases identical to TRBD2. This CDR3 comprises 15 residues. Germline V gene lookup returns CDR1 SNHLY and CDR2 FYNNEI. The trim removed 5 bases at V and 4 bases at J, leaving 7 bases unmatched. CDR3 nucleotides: TGTGCCAGCAGTAGGCGTCTAGCGGGGCCAGATACGCAGTATTTT. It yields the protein CASSRRLAGPDTQYF.

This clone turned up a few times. The CDR3 coding sequence is TGTGCCAGCAGCAAATGGACGGTGGACGAGCAGTACTTC. It is translated as CASSKWTVDEQYF. The V gene is TRBV7-9, the J gene TRBJ2-7, with D hard to call. The CDR3 is made up of 13 amino acids. CDR1 is SEHNR and CDR2 is FQNEAQ in the germline V gene (reference sequence). Deletions cut 5 bases from V and 5 bases from J, with 13 bases between.

The CDR3 DNA follows: TGTGCCAGCAGTTCGGATCTTTGGCAGCTTCATGAGCAGTTCTTC. It is translated as CASSSDLWQLHEQFF. The chain uses TRBV6-2 or TRBV6-3 and TRBJ2-1; no firm D call. The CDR3 extends over 15 amino acids. Germline CDR1 and CDR2: MNHEY and SVGEGT. The V gene lost 4 bases and the J gene lost 8 bases, with 18 bases spanning the gap.

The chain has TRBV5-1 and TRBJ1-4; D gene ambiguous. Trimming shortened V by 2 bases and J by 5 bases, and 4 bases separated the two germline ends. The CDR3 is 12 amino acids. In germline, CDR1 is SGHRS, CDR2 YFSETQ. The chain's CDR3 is CASSFQNEKLFF. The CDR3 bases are TGCGCCAGCAGCTTCCAGAATGAAAAACTGTTTTTT.

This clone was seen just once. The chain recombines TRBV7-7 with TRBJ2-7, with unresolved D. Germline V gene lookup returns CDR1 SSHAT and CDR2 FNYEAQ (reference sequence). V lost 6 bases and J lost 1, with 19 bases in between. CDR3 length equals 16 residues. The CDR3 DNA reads TGTGCCAGCAGACTTCGGCCCCGCACGTTTTCCTACGAGCAGTACTTC. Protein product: CASRLRPRTFSYEQYF.

CDR3 in amino acids: CASSLTGQSNEQFF. In DNA form, the CDR3 reads TGTGCCAGCAGCTTAACCGGCCAAAGCAATGAGCAGTTCTTC. The chain carries TRBV7-3 and TRBJ2-1; D is unclear. The CDR3 runs to 14 residues. The V gene's germline CDR1 is SGHTA and CDR2 FQGTGA. V lost 0 bases and J 6 bases, leaving 9 bases between the germline ends.

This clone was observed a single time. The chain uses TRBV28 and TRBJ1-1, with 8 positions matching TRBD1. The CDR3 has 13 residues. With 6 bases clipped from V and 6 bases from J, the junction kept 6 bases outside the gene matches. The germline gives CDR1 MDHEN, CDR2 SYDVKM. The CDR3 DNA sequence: TGTGCCAGCAGGCTTACAGGGGGTCCTGAAGCTTTCTTT. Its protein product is CASRLTGGPEAFF.

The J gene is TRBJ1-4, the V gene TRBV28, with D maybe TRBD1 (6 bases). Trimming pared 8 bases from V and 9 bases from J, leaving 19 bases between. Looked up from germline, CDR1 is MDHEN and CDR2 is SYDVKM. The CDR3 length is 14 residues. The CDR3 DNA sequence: TGTGCCAGCCAATCAGGGGCGTCCGTGCAAAAACTGTTTTTT. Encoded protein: CASQSGASVQKLFF.

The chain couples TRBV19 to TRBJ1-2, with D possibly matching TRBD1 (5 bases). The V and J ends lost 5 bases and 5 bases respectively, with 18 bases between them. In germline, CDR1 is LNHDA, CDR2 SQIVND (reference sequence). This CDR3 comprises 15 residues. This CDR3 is CASSFGTSPRYGYTF. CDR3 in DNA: TGTGCCAGTAGTTTTGGGACCTCCCCGAGGTATGGCTACACCTTC.

In DNA form, the CDR3 reads TGTGCCAGCAGGTCACAGGGGGATGGCACTGAAGCTTTCTTT. Translated, it gives CASRSQGDGTEAFF. The chain combines TRBV6-5 with TRBJ1-1; the match to TRBD1 covers 8 bases. Trimming cost V 6 bases and J 4 bases; bases outside gene matches: 7. Germline V CDR1 and CDR2: MNHEY, SVGAGI. The length of the CDR3 is 14 residues.

CDR3 in DNA: TGTGCCAGCAGTTTATGGGCAGGGGGCACTGAAGCTTTCTTT. It specifies CASSLWAGGTEAFF. The J gene is TRBJ1-1, the V gene TRBV28; 7 nucleotides align to TRBD1. V lost 0 bases, J lost 4 bases, and 2 bases stayed unmatched. Germline V CDR1 and CDR2: MDHEN, SYDVKM. The CDR3 has 14 residues.

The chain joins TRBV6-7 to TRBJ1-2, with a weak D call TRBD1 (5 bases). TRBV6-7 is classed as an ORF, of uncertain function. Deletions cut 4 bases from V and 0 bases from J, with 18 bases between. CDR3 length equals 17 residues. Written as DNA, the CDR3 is TGTGCCAGCAGTTTCCATACAGGTGACCTCCCTAACTATGGCTACACCTTC. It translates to CASSFHTGDLPNYGYTF.

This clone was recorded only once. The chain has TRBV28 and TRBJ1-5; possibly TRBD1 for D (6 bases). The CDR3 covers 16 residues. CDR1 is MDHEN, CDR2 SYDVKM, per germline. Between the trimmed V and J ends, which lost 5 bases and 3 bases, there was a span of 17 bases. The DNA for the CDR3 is TGTGCCAGCAGTCCCCTGAAGACAGGCTCCAATCAGCCCCAGCATTTT. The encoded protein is CASSPLKTGSNQPQHF.

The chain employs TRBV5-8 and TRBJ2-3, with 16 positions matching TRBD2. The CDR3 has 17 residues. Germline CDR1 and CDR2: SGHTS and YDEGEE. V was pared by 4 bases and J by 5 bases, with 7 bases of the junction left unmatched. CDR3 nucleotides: TGTGCCAGCAGCCAGGGACTAGCGGGGGGGCTCCAAGATACGCAGTATTTT. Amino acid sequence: CASSQGLAGGLQDTQYF.

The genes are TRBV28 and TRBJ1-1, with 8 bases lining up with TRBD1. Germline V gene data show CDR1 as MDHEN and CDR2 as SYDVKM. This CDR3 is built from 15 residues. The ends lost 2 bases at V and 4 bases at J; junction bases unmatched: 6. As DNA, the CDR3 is TGTGCCAGCAGTTTAGACAACAGGGGGGTCACTGAAGCTTTCTTT. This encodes CASSLDNRGVTEAFF.

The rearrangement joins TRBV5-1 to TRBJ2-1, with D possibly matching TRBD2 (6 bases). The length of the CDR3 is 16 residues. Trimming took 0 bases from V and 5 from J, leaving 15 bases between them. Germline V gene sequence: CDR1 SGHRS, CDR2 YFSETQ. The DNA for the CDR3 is TGCGCCAGCAGCTTGGTCTACGGGGGAGCGGACAATGAGCAGTTCTTC. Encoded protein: CASSLVYGGADNEQFF.

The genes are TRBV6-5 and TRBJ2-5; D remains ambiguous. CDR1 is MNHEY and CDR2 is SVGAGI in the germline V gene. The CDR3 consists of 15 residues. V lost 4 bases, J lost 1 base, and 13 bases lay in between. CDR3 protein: CASSFTTAFQETQYF. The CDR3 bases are TGTGCCAGCAGTTTTACTACAGCATTCCAAGAGACCCAGTACTTC.

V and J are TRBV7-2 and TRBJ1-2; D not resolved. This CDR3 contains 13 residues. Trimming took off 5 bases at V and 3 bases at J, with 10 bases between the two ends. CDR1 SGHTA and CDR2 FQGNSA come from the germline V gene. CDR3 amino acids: CASSVGRDYGYTF. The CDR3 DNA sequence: TGTGCCAGCAGCGTCGGCCGGGACTATGGCTACACCTTC.

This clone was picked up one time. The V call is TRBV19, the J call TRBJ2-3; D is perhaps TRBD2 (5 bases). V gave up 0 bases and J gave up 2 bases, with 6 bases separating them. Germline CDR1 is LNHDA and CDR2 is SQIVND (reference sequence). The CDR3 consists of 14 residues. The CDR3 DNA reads TGTGCCAGTAGTATAGACGGGAACACAGATACGCAGTATTTT. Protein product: CASSIDGNTDTQYF.

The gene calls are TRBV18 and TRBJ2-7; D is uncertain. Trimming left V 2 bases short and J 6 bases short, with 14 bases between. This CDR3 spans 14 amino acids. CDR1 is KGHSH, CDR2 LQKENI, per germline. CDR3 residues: CASSPEPGRSEQYF. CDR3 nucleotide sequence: TGTGCCAGCTCACCAGAGCCAGGCCGGAGCGAGCAGTACTTC.

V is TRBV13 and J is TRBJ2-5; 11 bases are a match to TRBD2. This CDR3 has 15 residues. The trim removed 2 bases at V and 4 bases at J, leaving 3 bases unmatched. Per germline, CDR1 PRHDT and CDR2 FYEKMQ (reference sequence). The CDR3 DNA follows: TGTGCCAGCAGCTTATCGCTAGCGGGGGGAGAGACCCAGTACTTC. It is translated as CASSLSLAGGETQYF.

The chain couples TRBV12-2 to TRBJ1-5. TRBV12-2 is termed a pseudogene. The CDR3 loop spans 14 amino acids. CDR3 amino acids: CASRLGDSNQPQHF. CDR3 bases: TGTGCAAGTCGCTTAGGGGACAGCAATCAGCCCCAGCATTTT.

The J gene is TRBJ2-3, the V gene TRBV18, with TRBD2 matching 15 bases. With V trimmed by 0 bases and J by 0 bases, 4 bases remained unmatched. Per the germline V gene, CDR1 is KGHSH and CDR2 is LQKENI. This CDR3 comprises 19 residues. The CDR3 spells CASSPPGLAGGSSTDTQYF. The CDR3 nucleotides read TGTGCCAGCTCACCACCGGGACTAGCGGGGGGTTCTAGCACAGATACGCAGTATTTT.